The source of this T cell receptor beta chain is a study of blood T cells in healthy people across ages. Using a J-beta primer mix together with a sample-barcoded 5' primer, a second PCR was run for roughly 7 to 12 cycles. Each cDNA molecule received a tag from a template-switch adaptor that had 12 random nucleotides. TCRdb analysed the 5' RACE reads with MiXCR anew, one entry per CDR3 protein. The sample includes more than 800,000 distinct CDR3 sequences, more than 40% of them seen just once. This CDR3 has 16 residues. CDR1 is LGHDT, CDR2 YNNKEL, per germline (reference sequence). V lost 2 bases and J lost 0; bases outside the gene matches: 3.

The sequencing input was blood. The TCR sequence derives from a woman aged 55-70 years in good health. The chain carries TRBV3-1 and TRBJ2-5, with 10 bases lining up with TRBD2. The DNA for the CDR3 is TGTGCCAGCAGCCAATATCTAGCGGGGGACCAAGAGACCCAGTACTTC. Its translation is CASSQYLAGDQETQYF.